This entry lists 16 T cell receptor beta chains sequenced from one sample in a study of long-term antiretroviral therapy in people with HIV. Version v3.0 of the immunoSEQ assay ran at survey level. Method: immunoSEQ multiplex PCR; TCRdb's copy keeps in-frame clones and lacks some. The table records 15,000 to 20,000 clones, roughly 80% of them present only once. The material was unsorted PBMCs, obtained about 2.6 years before starting antiretroviral therapy. All receptors come from a woman between 50 and 59 years old with HIV.

The rearrangement uses TRBV6-1 and TRBJ1-1; TRBD1 agrees at 7 bases. Germline values: CDR1 MNHNS, CDR2 SASEGT. V lost 8 bases, J lost 3 bases, and 6 bases stayed unmatched. There are 13 residues in the CDR3. The CDR3 is CASGPGQHTEAFF. The CDR3 DNA follows: TGTGCCAGCGGACCGGGACAGCACACTGAAGCTTTCTTT.

This sequence joins TRBV7-2 and TRBJ2-2, with TRBD2 identical over 7 bases. This CDR3 is built from 15 residues. V lost 1 base to trimming and J lost 4 bases; unmatched junction nucleotides: 3. Germline V CDR1 and CDR2: SGHTA, FQGNSA. For the CDR3, the DNA is TGTGCCAGCAGCTTAGTCGGGGGGAGCACCGGGGAGCTGTTTTTT. It translates to CASSLVGGSTGELFF.

The V call is TRBV4-1, the J call TRBJ2-7; 11 bases are shared with TRBD2. CDR3 size: 15 residues. V shed 1 base, J shed 3 bases, and the junction held 2 bases outside the gene matches. Germline lookup yields CDR1 MGHRA and CDR2 YSYEKL. The CDR3 here is CASSQGLAGNYEQYV. CDR3 in DNA: TGCGCCAGCAGCCAAGGACTAGCGGGGAACTACGAGCAGTACGTC.

The rearrangement joins TRBV13 to TRBJ1-1; D is possibly TRBD1 (5 bases). This CDR3 is 13 amino acids long. The V gene's germline CDR1 is PRHDT and CDR2 FYEKMQ (reference sequence). Trimming left V 4 bases short and J 6 bases short, with 12 bases between. CDR3 coding DNA: TGTGCCAGCAGCTGGGCCCTGGGGCCTGAAGCTTTCTTT. Amino acids: CASSWALGPEAFF.

This chain uses TRBV5-5 with TRBJ1-3; D not resolved. CDR3 length: 14 residues. With 2 bases removed from V and 3 bases from J, the gap between germline ends came to 9 bases. Germline values: CDR1 SGHKS, CDR2 YYEKEE (reference sequence). In DNA, the CDR3 is TGTGCCAGCAGCTTCGATGGCAATGGAAACACCATATATTTT. This encodes CASSFDGNGNTIYF.

V gene TRBV7-9 combines with J gene TRBJ2-7; tentatively, D is TRBD1 (6 bases). The CDR3 length is 14 residues. Per germline, CDR1 SEHNR and CDR2 FQNEAQ (reference sequence). V shed 1 base and J shed 5 bases, with 12 bases lying between them. CDR3 nucleotide sequence: TGTGCCAGCAGCTTAGGGGCAGGGGACCACGAGCAGTACTTC. Translating gives CASSLGAGDHEQYF.

This clone appeared a few times. The V and J genes are TRBV2 and TRBJ2-7, with D tentatively TRBD1 or TRBD2 (5 bases each). CDR1 and CDR2 from the germline V gene are SNHLY and FYNNEI. The CDR3 totals 11 residues. Trimming removed 7 bases at V and 6 bases at J, with 10 bases between. This CDR3 reads CASIFGGEQYF. CDR3 DNA sequence: TGTGCCAGCATCTTTGGGGGCGAGCAGTACTTC. Complete variable domain (other parts from reference TRBV2 and TRBJ2-7): EPEVTQTPSHQVTQMGQEVILRCVPISNHLYFYWYRQILGQKVEFLVSFYNNEISEKSEIFDDQFSVERPDGSNFTLKIRSTKLEDSAMYFCASIFGGEQYFGPGTRLTVT.

This clone was observed a few times. This chain links TRBV28 with TRBJ2-3; 7 positions match TRBD2. CDR3 size: 15 residues. V lost 5 bases, J lost 0 bases, and 5 bases stayed unmatched. Germline V gene sequence: CDR1 MDHEN, CDR2 SYDVKM. The CDR3: CASSRDYKSTDTQYF. The CDR3 region has the DNA TGTGCCAGCAGTAGGGACTACAAAAGCACAGATACGCAGTATTTT.

The chain links TRBV5-1 to TRBJ2-3, with 9 positions matching TRBD1. The CDR3 runs to 14 residues. Looked up from germline, CDR1 is SGHRS and CDR2 is YFSETQ. The junction had 3 bases not matched to a gene; V was cut back by 7 bases and J by 0 bases. The CDR3 coding sequence is TGCGCCAGCGGGACAGGGACTAGCACAGATACGCAGTATTTT. Translated, it gives CASGTGTSTDTQYF.

V gene TRBV11-3 combines with J gene TRBJ2-7, with a tentative D call TRBD1 (6 bases). The CDR3 has 13 residues. The germline V gene encodes CDR1 SGHNT and CDR2 YENEEA. The V end was cut by 5 bases, the J end by 2 bases, with 10 bases between. DNA for the CDR3: TGTGCCAGCAGCCTGGGGGCAACCTACGAGCAGTACTTC. Translating it yields CASSLGATYEQYF.

The chain couples TRBV7-3 to TRBJ2-3, with 15 bases aligning to TRBD2. The CDR3 covers 16 residues. The V gene end was trimmed by 5 bases and the J gene end by 5 bases; junction bases not matched to a gene: 5. Per the germline V gene, CDR1 is SGHTA and CDR2 is FQGTGA. CDR3 protein: CASSLGTSGGLDTQYF. CDR3 coding DNA: TGTGCCAGCAGCCTCGGGACTAGCGGGGGGTTAGATACGCAGTATTTT.

The chain joins TRBV18 to TRBJ2-1; TRBD1 matches at 8 bases. CDR1 KGHSH and CDR2 LQKENI come from the germline V gene. Trimming removed 6 bases from V and 9 bases from J; junction bases left unmatched: 4. The CDR3 loop spans 12 amino acids. In DNA, the CDR3 is TGTGCCAGCTCGCCGGACAGGGCTGAGCAGTTCTTC. The encoded protein is CASSPDRAEQFF.

This clone has only a few counts. This chain connects TRBV4-2 to TRBJ1-2; 10 nucleotides match TRBD1. The CDR3 consists of 15 residues. V shed 4 bases and J 4 bases; nucleotides not matched to a gene: 6. Per germline, CDR1 LGHNA and CDR2 YNFKEQ. The CDR3 spells CASSRPGQGVYGYTF. CDR3 bases: TGTGCCAGCAGCCGGCCAGGACAGGGGGTCTATGGCTACACCTTC.

A single count supports this clone. J is TRBJ1-5 and V is TRBV2; D is ambiguous. CDR1 is SNHLY and CDR2 is FYNNEI in the germline V gene. The CDR3 consists of 16 residues. V gave up 6 bases and J gave up 9 bases, with 24 bases separating them. The CDR3 coding sequence is TGTGCCAGCAGCCCGAACCTCGACTTGGGCTATGGGCCCCAGCATTTT. Its protein is CASSPNLDLGYGPQHF.

This CDR3 is CASRKDVAQPQHF. As DNA, the CDR3 is TGTGCCAGTAGGAAGGACGTCGCTCAGCCCCAGCATTTT. The chain employs TRBV19 and TRBJ1-5, with D uncertain. The length of the CDR3 is 13 residues. The V gene lost 6 bases and the J gene lost 6 bases, with 12 bases spanning the gap. Germline CDR1 and CDR2: LNHDA and SQIVND (reference sequence).

J is TRBJ1-1 and V is TRBV6-6; D is uncertain. The germline CDR1 and CDR2 sequences are MNHNY and SVGAGI (reference sequence). This CDR3 has 12 amino acids. The V end was cut by 6 bases, the J end by 5 bases, with 10 bases between. The DNA of the CDR3 is TGTGCCAGCAGGGGGATGGGGACTGAAGCTTTCTTT. Encoded protein: CASRGMGTEAFF.